Presented here are 22 T cell receptor beta chains from one specimen sequenced in a study of neurological immune-mediated disorders. TCRdb reprocessed the 5' RACE reads with MiXCR, giving one entry per CDR3 protein. The table lists over 60,000 distinct CDR3 sequences, 4% to 6% of them singletons. Sequenced input: PBMCs. All receptors come from a woman between 25 and 40 years old with multiple sclerosis.

The V call is TRBV20-1, the J call TRBJ1-1; D unresolved. The V end lost 6 bases, the J end lost 7 bases, and 15 bases lay between the germline ends. CDR3 length: 12 residues. Germline-derived CDR1 and CDR2 are DFQATT and SNEGSKA (reference sequence). The CDR3: CSATDGSIEAFF. DNA of the CDR3: TGCAGTGCGACGGACGGATCGATTGAAGCTTTCTTT.

About this clonotype itself: One end of the junction is discordant with germline, which a read error may explain. The chain joins TRBV7-2 to TRBJ1-5; D call uncertain. CDR1 and CDR2 from the germline V gene are SGHTA and FQGNSA. The CDR3 sequence is 11 residues long. CDR3 loop: CASSISYPQNF. CDR3 nucleotide sequence: TGTGCCAGCAGCATTTCGTACCCCCAGAATTTT. Complete variable domain (other parts from reference TRBV7-2 and TRBJ1-5): GAGVSQSPSNKVTEKGKDVELRCDPISGHTALYWYRQSLGQGLEFLIYFQGNSAPDKSGLPSDRFSAERTGGSVSTLTIQRTQQEDSAVYLCASSISYPQNFGDGTRLSIL.

This clonotype was recorded a few times. The chain combines TRBV12-3 or TRBV12-4 with TRBJ1-2, with D possibly TRBD1 on 5 matching bases. V lost 2 bases to trimming and J lost 3 bases, with 10 bases between them. CDR3 length: 14 amino acids. Here the CDR3 DNA reads TGTGCCAGCAGTTTATCGGCGGGGGACTATGGCTACACCTTC. It is translated as CASSLSAGDYGYTF.

This clonotype was observed a few times. This sequence joins TRBV5-1 and TRBJ2-5; TRBD2 matches at 12 bases. The CDR3 loop spans 14 amino acids. Per germline, CDR1 SGHRS and CDR2 YFSETQ. V lost 5 bases, J lost 5 bases, and 4 bases stayed unmatched. The CDR3: CASSTSGGSETQYF. In DNA form, the CDR3 reads TGCGCCAGCAGTACTAGCGGGGGGAGTGAGACCCAGTACTTC.

This clonotype appeared many times. V is TRBV15 and J is TRBJ2-2; TRBD1 is a possible D gene (5 bases). V gave up 6 bases and J gave up 7 bases, with 15 bases separating them. CDR3 length: 14 residues. Germline CDR1 LNHNV, CDR2 YYDKDF (reference sequence). CDR3 nucleotides: TGTGCCACCAGTAAGGGGTGGCAGGACGGGGAGCTGTTTTTT. Protein sequence: CATSKGWQDGELFF. Drawing the rest from reference TRBV15 and TRBJ2-2, the complete variable domain is DAMVIQNPRYQVTQFGKPVTLSCSQTLNHNVMYWYQQKSSQAPKLLFHYYDKDFNNEADTPDNFQSRRPNTSFCFLDIRSPGLGDTAMYLCATSKGWQDGELFFGEGSRLTVL.

The sample holds many counts of this clonotype. V gene TRBV20-1 combines with J gene TRBJ1-5; tentative D call: TRBD1 (5 bases). The germline V and J ends were trimmed by 5 bases and 3 bases, with 17 bases remaining between them. Germline CDR1 reads DFQATT; CDR2 reads SNEGSKA (reference sequence). This CDR3 is 15 amino acids long. The chain's CDR3 is CSAATPGLPNQPQHF. The CDR3 region has the DNA TGCAGTGCTGCTACACCGGGACTCCCCAATCAGCCCCAGCATTTT.

This clonotype was seen many times. This sequence joins TRBV3-1 and TRBJ1-6; 8 bases agree with TRBD1. The V gene's germline CDR1 is LGHDT and CDR2 YNNKEL (reference sequence). This CDR3 spans 15 amino acids. After removal of 0 bases from V and 9 bases from J, the junction contained 4 bases not matched to a gene. The CDR3 DNA follows: TGTGCCAGCAGCCAAGAGACAGGGGCTCTTTCACCCCTCCACTTT. Translation: CASSQETGALSPLHF.

This clonotype showed up many times. The rearrangement uses TRBV6-1 and TRBJ1-1; no reliable D call. Germline CDR1 MNHNS, CDR2 SASEGT. V lost 4 bases, J lost 3 bases, and 15 bases lay in between. This CDR3 has 15 amino acids. Here the CDR3 DNA reads TGTGCCAGCAGTGGGCTTGGAACGATGTACACTGAAGCTTTCTTT. Translation gives CASSGLGTMYTEAFF.

This clonotype showed up just a few times. This sequence joins TRBV5-1 and TRBJ2-5, with 8 bases fitting TRBD2. The CDR3 consists of 14 residues. Germline CDR1 and CDR2: SGHRS and YFSETQ. Trimming cost V 4 bases and J 4 bases; bases outside gene matches: 6. The CDR3 DNA follows: TGCGCCAGCAGCATGAGCGGGGGAGGAGAGACCCAGTACTTC. It translates to CASSMSGGGETQYF.

This clonotype was seen at least ten times. The V call is TRBV7-2, the J call TRBJ2-5; possibly TRBD1 or TRBD2 for D (5 bases each). Per germline, CDR1 SGHTA and CDR2 FQGNSA. Trimming pared 5 bases from V and 5 bases from J, leaving 12 bases between. The length of the CDR3 is 13 residues. In DNA form, the CDR3 reads TGTGCCAGCAGCCGGGACGGGGTTGAGACCCAGTACTTC. Encoded protein: CASSRDGVETQYF.

The V gene is TRBV20-1, the J gene TRBJ2-7, with 16 bases matching TRBD2. The CDR3 is 16 amino acids. The trim removed 3 bases at V and 2 bases at J, leaving 4 bases unmatched. Looked up from germline, CDR1 is DFQATT and CDR2 is SNEGSKA (reference sequence). CDR3 region: CSASGTSGGDPYEQYF. CDR3 sequence (DNA): TGCAGTGCTAGTGGGACTAGCGGGGGGGACCCCTACGAGCAGTACTTC.

V is TRBV5-6 and J is TRBJ2-1, with D unclear. Trimming pared 4 bases from V and 2 bases from J, leaving 7 bases between. The CDR3 covers 13 residues. Germline V lookup: CDR1 SGHDT, CDR2 YYEEEE. The chain's CDR3 is CASSPQPYNEQFF. As DNA, the CDR3 is TGTGCCAGCAGCCCGCAGCCCTACAATGAGCAGTTCTTC.

This clonotype showed up just a few times. The genes are TRBV5-1 and TRBJ1-2, with a possible D match to TRBD1 (5 bases). V dropped 0 bases and J dropped 2 bases, with 11 bases sitting between them. Per the germline V gene, CDR1 is SGHRS and CDR2 is YFSETQ. The CDR3 contains 15 residues. DNA for the CDR3: TGCGCCAGCAGCTTGGAAGGGACGCTAAACTATGGCTACACCTTC. This translates into CASSLEGTLNYGYTF.

Many counts were recorded for this clonotype. This chain links TRBV25-1 with TRBJ2-5; the D is unclear. Trimming cost V 2 bases and J 5 bases, with 6 bases left between them. This CDR3 is 12 amino acids long. Germline V gene data show CDR1 as MGHDK and CDR2 as SYGVNS. DNA of the CDR3: TGTGCCAGCAGTGAAAGGGTTGAGACCCAGTACTTC. The encoded protein is CASSERVETQYF.

The CDR3 region is CASSYRRGDYNEQFF. DNA of the CDR3: TGTGCCAGCAGTTACCGGCGGGGGGACTACAATGAGCAGTTCTTC. This chain joins TRBV12-3 or TRBV12-4 and TRBJ2-1, with 8 bases fitting TRBD2. V lost 4 bases, J lost 3 bases, and 5 bases stayed unmatched. The CDR3 has 15 residues.

V and J are TRBV29-1 and TRBJ1-6; the D is unclear. Germline V lookup: CDR1 SQVTM, CDR2 ANQGSEA. The CDR3 covers 12 residues. Trimming removed 5 bases from V and 8 bases from J, with 10 bases in between. CDR3 residues: CSVRERDSPLHF. DNA for the CDR3: TGCAGCGTTAGGGAAAGAGATTCACCCCTCCACTTT.

This clonotype was recorded many times. The chain employs TRBV10-2 and TRBJ2-7; D not certain. The CDR3 is made up of 13 amino acids. Germline assignment: CDR1 WSHSY and CDR2 SAAADI. Trimming shortened V by 2 bases and J by 0 bases, and 5 bases separated the two germline ends. The CDR3 loop reads CASSEPSSYEQYF. In nucleotides, the CDR3 is TGCGCCAGCAGTGAGCCCAGCTCCTACGAGCAGTACTTC.

V and J are TRBV5-1 and TRBJ1-6; a weak D match, TRBD1 (5 bases). Deletions cut 3 bases from V and 7 bases from J, with 14 bases between. The germline V gene has CDR1 SGHRS and CDR2 YFSETQ. The CDR3 contains 15 residues. CDR3 DNA sequence: TGCGCCAGCAGCTCCCGGGACCGGATAAATTCACCCCTCCACTTT. Protein sequence: CASSSRDRINSPLHF.

This clonotype was recorded a few times. The V call is TRBV10-1, the J call TRBJ2-3; 7 bases match TRBD2. V shed 0 bases, J shed 0 bases, and the junction held 18 bases outside the gene matches. The CDR3 spans 21 residues. From germline, CDR1 is WNHNN and CDR2 SYGVQD (reference sequence). This chain's CDR3 is CASSESLVLSGARPSTDTQYF. Here the CDR3 DNA reads TGCGCCAGCAGTGAGTCCCTGGTACTCAGCGGGGCTCGTCCTAGCACAGATACGCAGTATTTT.

This clonotype was detected a few times. The chain uses TRBV3-1 and TRBJ1-2; D perhaps matches TRBD1 (6 bases). This CDR3 spans 13 amino acids. V was trimmed by 4 bases and J by 8 bases, leaving 14 bases between them. Germline lookup yields CDR1 LGHDT and CDR2 YNNKEL (reference sequence). In DNA, the CDR3 is TGTGCCAGCAGCCCCCGACAGGCAGAAGGCTACACCTTC. Translation gives CASSPRQAEGYTF.

At least ten counts were recorded for this clonotype. The chain joins TRBV5-1 to TRBJ2-7; 7 bases map to TRBD1. The ends lost 0 bases at V and 6 bases at J; junction bases unmatched: 6. The CDR3 has 14 residues. Germline V gives CDR1 SGHRS, CDR2 YFSETQ. The DNA of the CDR3 is TGCGCCAGCAGCTTGGGACAGGGACGCGCCGAGCAGTACTTC. It is translated as CASSLGQGRAEQYF.

This clonotype occurred many times. The chain joins TRBV29-1 to TRBJ2-3; weak D call: TRBD2 (5 bases). The CDR3 is 13 residues long. CDR1 and CDR2 (germline): SQVTM, ANQGSEA. The germline V and J ends were trimmed by 4 bases and 2 bases, with 10 bases remaining between them. The CDR3 DNA reads as TGCAGCGTTGGAGGAGGTATCACAGATACGCAGTATTTT. It is translated as CSVGGGITDTQYF.